This TCR beta chain derives from a study of blood T cell repertoires in COVID-19. On the study more broadly: The origin of the acute and convalescent COVID-19 samples was the United States, Italy and Spain.

Seattle patient enrollment occurred during active infection, with longitudinal follow-up thereafter. As originally analysed: Researchers report that nucleated cell counts were estimated from reference gene primer amplification. Here immunoSEQ multiplex PCR was the method, and the copy in TCRdb shows in-frame clones only, minus some. V and J calls plus clone size are reproduced from that table; the DNA served to infer D and trimming. The sample carries under 400,000 clones, under 90% recorded once. The germline V gene encodes CDR1 SNHLY and CDR2 FYNNEI. This CDR3 contains 11 residues. V was clipped by 7 bases and J by 10 bases, with 8 bases between them.

The V gene is TRBV2, the J gene TRBJ1-6, with D unresolved. The clonotype was recovered from a woman aged 25 to 45 with COVID-19, enrolled during active disease. Specimen: peripheral blood. CDR3 nucleotides: TGTGCCAGCAAACGGAGATCACCCCTCCACTTT. Amino acid sequence: CASKRRSPLHF.